Presented here are 30 T cell receptor beta chains from one specimen sequenced in a study of T cell changes during pregnancy in multiple sclerosis. Some clones are missing from TCRdb's copy, which holds only in-frame ones; the method was immunoSEQ multiplex PCR. The data show 60,000 to 85,000 clones, with about 92% seen just once and more than 1.1% held by the top ten. The sequences come from peripheral blood, collected in the second trimester of pregnancy. Receptors originate from a female donor in good health, enrolled as a control in a pregnancy study.

V is TRBV21-1 and J is TRBJ2-7; TRBD1, the D gene given by the table, was not confirmed from the DNA. TRBV21-1 is a documented pseudogene. This CDR3 region has 15 residues. The CDR3 reads CASSKVETGVYEQYF. The CDR3 region has the DNA TGTGCCAGCAGCAAAGTGGAGACAGGGGTATACGAGCAGTACTTC.

The chain employs TRBV28 and TRBJ2-3; possible D gene TRBD1, 5 bases. Trimming removed 3 bases at V and 5 bases at J, with 18 bases between. Looked up from germline, CDR1 is MDHEN and CDR2 is SYDVKM. The CDR3 extends over 16 amino acids. CDR3: CASSLWGYTRGDTQYF. The CDR3 DNA reads as TGTGCCAGCAGTTTGTGGGGATACACAAGGGGAGATACGCAGTATTTT.

The chain recombines TRBV9 with TRBJ1-2; 7 bases fit TRBD1. With 4 bases clipped from V and 1 base from J, the junction kept 7 bases outside the gene matches. This CDR3 is built from 15 residues. Germline-derived CDR1 and CDR2 are SGDLS and YYNGEE. CDR3 sequence: CASSTSDRRNYGYTF. DNA for the CDR3: TGTGCCAGCAGCACCTCGGACAGGCGTAACTATGGCTACACCTTC. Full variable domain (rest looked up from reference TRBV9 and TRBJ1-2): DSGVTQTPKHLITATGQRVTLRCSPRSGDLSVYWYQQSLDQGLQFLIQYYNGEERAKGNILERFSAQQFPDLHSELNLSSLELGDSALYFCASSTSDRRNYGYTFGSGTRLTVV.

CDR3 in amino acids: CASRPGTTTDTQYF. The CDR3 DNA is TGTGCCAGCAGGCCTGGGACTACCACAGATACGCAGTATTTT. The chain combines TRBV28 with TRBJ2-3; 7 positions agree with TRBD2. This CDR3 is built from 14 residues. Germline V gene sequence: CDR1 MDHEN, CDR2 SYDVKM. V trimming: 6 bases; J trimming: 2 bases; junction bases outside the gene matches: 5.

The rearrangement links TRBV28 to TRBJ2-1, with 12 positions matching TRBD2. This CDR3 is built from 15 residues. Germline loops: CDR1 MDHEN, CDR2 SYDVKM. V shed 4 bases and J 9 bases; nucleotides not matched to a gene: 7. In DNA, the CDR3 is TGTGCCAGCAGTTCGCTAGCGGGAGGGGGGGGTGAGCAGTTCTTC. This gives the protein CASSSLAGGGGEQFF.

The chain uses TRBV7-8 and TRBJ2-1; 10 positions agree with TRBD2. The CDR3 length is 18 residues. With 5 bases clipped from V and 0 bases from J, the junction kept 10 bases outside the gene matches. Germline assignment: CDR1 SGHVS and CDR2 FQNEAQ. CDR3 DNA sequence: TGTGCCAGCAGCCCAAGGGTCCTAGCGGGAGTCTCCTACAATGAGCAGTTCTTC. Residues: CASSPRVLAGVSYNEQFF.

The CDR3 protein is CASSLGRNTGELFF. CDR3 DNA: TGTGCCAGCAGCTTAGGGAGAAACACCGGGGAGCTGTTTTTT. This chain links TRBV5-4 with TRBJ2-2, with D possibly TRBD2 on 5 matching bases. The germline CDR1 and CDR2 sequences are SGHNT and YYREEE (reference sequence). CDR3 length: 14 residues. Trimming stripped 2 bases from V and 2 bases from J, with 7 bases between.

The V and J genes are TRBV29-1 and TRBJ2-5, with 8 nucleotides matching TRBD2. Germline lookup yields CDR1 SQVTM and CDR2 ANQGSEA. The CDR3 contains 16 residues. V gave up 2 bases and J gave up 5 bases; unmatched junction bases: 13. The CDR3 is CSVENVAGGLGETQYF. The CDR3 DNA reads TGCAGCGTTGAAAATGTCGCGGGAGGATTGGGGGAGACCCAGTACTTC.

This clone is a singleton in its sample. J is TRBJ2-2 and V is TRBV16; no reliable D call. The CDR3 contains 14 residues. Per the germline V gene, CDR1 is KGHSY and CDR2 is FQNENV. V lost 5 bases and J 1 base, leaving 8 bases between the germline ends. CDR3 residues: CASSEARNTGELFF. The CDR3 DNA is TGTGCCAGCAGCGAGGCAAGGAACACCGGGGAGCTGTTTTTT.

Only a few counts were recorded for this clone. This chain uses TRBV19 with TRBJ1-2; 10 nucleotides match TRBD1. The CDR3 length is 15 residues. With 4 bases clipped from V and 5 bases from J, the junction kept 7 bases outside the gene matches. The germline CDR1 and CDR2 sequences are LNHDA and SQIVND (reference sequence). CDR3 residues: CASSSPGTGVYGYTF. The DNA of the CDR3 is TGTGCCAGTAGTAGCCCCGGGACAGGGGTTTATGGCTACACCTTC.

This chain links TRBV2 with TRBJ1-1; TRBD1 agrees at 8 bases. This CDR3 contains 15 residues. V dropped 5 bases and J dropped 8; count of bases not matched to a gene: 13. The V gene's germline CDR1 is SNHLY and CDR2 FYNNEI. CDR3 nucleotide sequence: TGTGCCAGCAGTCAACAGGGGGTCGCCTCGACCGAAGCTTTCTTT. It translates to CASSQQGVASTEAFF.

The chain employs TRBV28 and TRBJ2-7; the match to TRBD1 covers 11 bases. Trimming removed 6 bases from V and 4 bases from J; junction bases left unmatched: 5. Germline V CDR1 and CDR2: MDHEN, SYDVKM. The CDR3 sequence is 14 residues long. In DNA form, the CDR3 reads TGTGCCAGCAGCCCGGGACAGGGGGTATACGAGCAGTACTTC. Amino acid sequence: CASSPGQGVYEQYF.

The chain uses TRBV6-1 and TRBJ2-2; TRBD1 aligns across 11 bases. After removal of 8 bases from V and 6 bases from J, the junction contained 8 bases not matched to a gene. The CDR3 length is 15 residues. Germline values: CDR1 MNHNS, CDR2 SASEGT. CDR3 coding DNA: TGTGCCAGCGTAGGGGACAGGGGGATTCCCGGGGAGCTGTTTTTT. Its protein is CASVGDRGIPGELFF.

Only one count was recorded for this clone. The V gene is TRBV4-1, the J gene TRBJ2-7; TRBD2 matches 10 bases. CDR3 size: 17 residues. After removal of 4 bases from V and 4 bases from J, the junction contained 13 bases not matched to a gene. The germline gives CDR1 MGHRA, CDR2 YSYEKL. Written as DNA, the CDR3 is TGCGCCAGCAGCCTCAAATCCCCTAGCGGGAGCGGGTACGAGCAGTACTTC. This gives the protein CASSLKSPSGSGYEQYF.

This clone was counted between two and nine times. The V gene is TRBV19, the J gene TRBJ2-7; 8 nucleotides line up with TRBD2. CDR3 length equals 14 residues. The V gene's germline CDR1 is LNHDA and CDR2 SQIVND (reference sequence). J was trimmed by 2 bases and V by 3 bases; bases with no gene match: 3. For the CDR3, the DNA is TGTGCCAGTAGTATCGGTAGCGGGGCCTACGAGCAGTACTTC. Translation gives CASSIGSGAYEQYF.

This clone was observed a few times. This chain uses TRBV5-1 with TRBJ1-2; a weak D match, TRBD1 (5 bases). The ends were cut back, 4 bases at V and 6 bases at J, with 13 bases in the middle. This CDR3 contains 13 residues. Germline CDR1 SGHRS, CDR2 YFSETQ. DNA for the CDR3: TGCGCCAGCAGCGTGCTAGGGGTGAATGGCTACACCTTC. This gives the protein CASSVLGVNGYTF.

This chain connects TRBV5-4 to TRBJ2-7; TRBD1 matches at 8 bases. Trimming removed 4 bases from V and 1 base from J; junction bases left unmatched: 4. This CDR3 is 14 amino acids long. CDR1 SGHNT and CDR2 YYREEE come from the germline V gene (reference sequence). Written as DNA, the CDR3 is TGTGCCAGCAGCGAGACAGGGGAGTCCTACGAGCAGTACTTC. This translates into CASSETGESYEQYF.

The chain employs TRBV30 and TRBJ2-2; maybe TRBD1 (6 bases). The CDR3 spans 13 residues. The germline V gene encodes CDR1 GTSNPN and CDR2 SVGIG (reference sequence). Trimming took off 1 base at V and 10 bases at J, with 13 bases between the two ends. The CDR3 bases are TGTGCCTGGAGTGAGGATGGGGGCCAGGAGCTGTTTTTT. It encodes CAWSEDGGQELFF.

The chain uses TRBV4-1 and TRBJ2-2, with a weak D call TRBD2 (6 bases). Germline-derived CDR1 and CDR2 are MGHRA and YSYEKL. The V and J ends lost 2 bases and 3 bases respectively, with 10 bases between them. The CDR3 has 15 amino acids. In DNA, the CDR3 is TGCGCCAGCAGCCAACACGGGACTTACACCGGGGAGCTGTTTTTT. Translated, it gives CASSQHGTYTGELFF.

This clone was observed a single time. This chain uses TRBV28 with TRBJ2-1; TRBD2 matches 7 bases. The CDR3 sequence is 16 residues long. CDR1 and CDR2 (germline): MDHEN, SYDVKM. Losses at the gene ends were 5 bases for V and 3 bases for J; bases not matched to a gene: 10. The chain's CDR3 is CASSASSGGHYNEQFF. Here the CDR3 DNA reads TGTGCCAGCAGTGCCTCTAGCGGAGGCCACTACAATGAGCAGTTCTTC.

The chain carries TRBV5-4 and TRBJ2-2, with a possible D match to TRBD2 (5 bases). The CDR3 spans 15 residues. Looked up from germline, CDR1 is SGHNT and CDR2 is YYREEE (reference sequence). Trimming shortened V by 1 base and J by 5 bases, and 12 bases separated the two germline ends. The CDR3 DNA reads TGTGCCAGCAGCTTGCCCGGGGTCGATACCGGGGAGCTGTTTTTT. Amino acids: CASSLPGVDTGELFF.

This clone was picked up a small number of times. This chain links TRBV10-1 with TRBJ2-7; TRBD2 agrees at 8 bases. CDR1 is WNHNN, CDR2 SYGVQD, per germline (reference sequence). This CDR3 is built from 12 residues. The J segment lost 5 bases and the V segment lost 5 bases, leaving 2 bases of the junction unmatched. CDR3 DNA sequence: TGCGCCAGCAGTAGCGGGAGCAACGAGCAGTACTTC. Protein sequence: CASSSGSNEQYF.

The V and J genes are TRBV7-2 and TRBJ2-7; 9 nucleotides align to TRBD1. With V trimmed by 5 bases and J by 5 bases, 7 bases remained unmatched. Per the germline V gene, CDR1 is SGHTA and CDR2 is FQGNSA. This CDR3 contains 14 residues. This CDR3 reads CASSVQGAVHEQYF. For the CDR3, the DNA is TGTGCCAGCAGCGTACAGGGGGCTGTTCACGAGCAGTACTTC.

The chain carries TRBV6-4 and TRBJ2-2; maybe TRBD2 (5 bases). The CDR3 covers 14 residues. The germline CDR1 and CDR2 sequences are MRHNA and SNTAGT. V lost 5 bases, J lost 4 bases, and 11 bases lay in between. The CDR3 region has the DNA TGTGCCAGCAGTCTGAGGGAACGCACCGGGGAGCTGTTTTTT. Protein sequence: CASSLRERTGELFF.

The chain carries TRBV9 and TRBJ2-5; 8 bases agree with TRBD2. The CDR3 sequence is 15 residues long. V trimming: 0 bases; J trimming: 5 bases; junction bases outside the gene matches: 6. The germline CDR1 and CDR2 sequences are SGDLS and YYNGEE. The CDR3 is CASSVAGTRQETQYF. In DNA, the CDR3 is TGTGCCAGCAGCGTAGCCGGGACTAGACAGGAGACCCAGTACTTC.

The chain uses TRBV28 and TRBJ2-3; 7 bases align to TRBD2. The trim removed 6 bases at V and 6 bases at J, leaving 6 bases unmatched. The CDR3 loop spans 13 amino acids. Germline CDR1 reads MDHEN; CDR2 reads SYDVKM. The CDR3: CASRAGFRDTQYF. The CDR3 region has the DNA TGTGCCAGCAGAGCGGGGTTCCGGGATACGCAGTATTTT.

This clone was counted a few times. The chain links TRBV7-9 to TRBJ2-3; D is possibly TRBD2 (6 bases). The CDR3 spans 15 residues. Per the germline V gene, CDR1 is SEHNR and CDR2 is FQNEAQ (reference sequence). V dropped 1 base and J dropped 2 bases, with 10 bases sitting between them. CDR3 sequence reads: CASSLGGLNTDTQYF. The CDR3 bases are TGTGCCAGCAGCTTAGGGGGACTTAACACAGATACGCAGTATTTT.

The chain uses TRBV10-3 and TRBJ1-1; maybe TRBD1 (5 bases). The V gene lost 11 bases and the J gene lost 4 bases, with 14 bases spanning the gap. Germline V gene data show CDR1 as ENHRY and CDR2 as SYGVKD. The CDR3 has 12 residues. CDR3 loop: CASWGVGTEAFF. CDR3 DNA sequence: TGTGCCTCTTGGGGGGTGGGCACTGAAGCTTTCTTT.

This chain connects TRBV7-9 to TRBJ2-2, with 8 bases matching TRBD2. Germline CDR1 reads SEHNR; CDR2 reads FQNEAQ (reference sequence). J was trimmed by 1 base and V by 4 bases; bases with no gene match: 2. The CDR3 runs 15 residues. CDR3 DNA sequence: TGTGCCAGCAGCTATAGCGGGGTGAACACCGGGGAGCTGTTTTTT. Amino acids: CASSYSGVNTGELFF.

The CDR3: CATSRYRAGQGVAEAFF. CDR3 coding DNA: TGTGCCACCAGCAGGTACCGAGCGGGACAGGGGGTAGCTGAAGCTTTCTTT. This chain connects TRBV15 to TRBJ1-1; 11 bases match TRBD1. Germline V lookup: CDR1 LNHNV, CDR2 YYDKDF (reference sequence). Trimming removed 3 bases from V and 6 bases from J; junction bases left unmatched: 12. CDR3 length: 17 amino acids.